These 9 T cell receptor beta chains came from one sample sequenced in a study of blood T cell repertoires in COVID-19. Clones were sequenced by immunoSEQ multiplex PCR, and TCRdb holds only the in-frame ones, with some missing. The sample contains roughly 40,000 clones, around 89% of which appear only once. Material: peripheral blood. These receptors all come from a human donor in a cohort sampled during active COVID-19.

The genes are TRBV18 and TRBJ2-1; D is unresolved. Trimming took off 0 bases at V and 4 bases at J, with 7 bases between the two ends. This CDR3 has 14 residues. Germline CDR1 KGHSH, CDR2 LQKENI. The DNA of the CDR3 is TGTGCCAGCTCACCACCATCCGTTTACAATGAGCAGTTCTTC. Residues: CASSPPSVYNEQFF.

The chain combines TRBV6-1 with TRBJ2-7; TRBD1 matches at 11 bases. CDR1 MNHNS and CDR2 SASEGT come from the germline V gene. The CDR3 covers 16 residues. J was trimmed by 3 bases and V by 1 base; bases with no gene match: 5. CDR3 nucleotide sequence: TGTGCCAGCAGTGAAGTCGGGGGGACAGGGGGCTACGAGCAGTACTTC. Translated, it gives CASSEVGGTGGYEQYF.

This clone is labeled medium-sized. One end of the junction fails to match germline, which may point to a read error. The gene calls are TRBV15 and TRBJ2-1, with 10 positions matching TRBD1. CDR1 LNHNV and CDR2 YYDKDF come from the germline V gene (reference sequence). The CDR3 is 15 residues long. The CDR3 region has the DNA TGTGCCACCAGCCGAGAGACAGGGGGCTTTAATGAGCAGTTCTTC. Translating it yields CATSRETGGFNEQFF.

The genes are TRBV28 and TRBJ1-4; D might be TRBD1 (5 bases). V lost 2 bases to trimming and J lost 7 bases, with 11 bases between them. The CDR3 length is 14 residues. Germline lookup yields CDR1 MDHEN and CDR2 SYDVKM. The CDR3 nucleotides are TGTGCCAGCAGTTTAATCGGGGGGGTTGAAAAACTGTTTTTT. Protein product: CASSLIGGVEKLFF.

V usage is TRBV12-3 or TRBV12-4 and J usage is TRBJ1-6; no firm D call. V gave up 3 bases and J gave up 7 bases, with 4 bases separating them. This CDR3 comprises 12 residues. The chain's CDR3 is CASSFRNSPLHF. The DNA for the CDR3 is TGTGCCAGCAGTTTCAGGAATTCACCCCTCCACTTT.

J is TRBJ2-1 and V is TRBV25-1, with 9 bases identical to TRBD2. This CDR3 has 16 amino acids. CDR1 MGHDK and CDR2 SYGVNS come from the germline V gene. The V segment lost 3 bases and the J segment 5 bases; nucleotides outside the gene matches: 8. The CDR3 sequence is CASSDQGTSSDNEQFF. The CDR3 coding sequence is TGTGCCAGCAGTGATCAAGGGACTAGCAGCGACAATGAGCAGTTCTTC.

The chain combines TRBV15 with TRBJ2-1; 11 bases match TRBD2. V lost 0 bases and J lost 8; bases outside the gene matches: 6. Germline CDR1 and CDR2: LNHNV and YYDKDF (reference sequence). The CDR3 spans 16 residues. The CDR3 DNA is TGTGCCACCAGCAGAGATCCCCTAGCGGGGGGCTATGAGCAGTTCTTC. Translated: CATSRDPLAGGYEQFF. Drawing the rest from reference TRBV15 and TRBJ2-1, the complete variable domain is DAMVIQNPRYQVTQFGKPVTLSCSQTLNHNVMYWYQQKSSQAPKLLFHYYDKDFNNEADTPDNFQSRRPNTSFCFLDIRSPGLGDTAMYLCATSRDPLAGGYEQFFGPGTRLTVL.

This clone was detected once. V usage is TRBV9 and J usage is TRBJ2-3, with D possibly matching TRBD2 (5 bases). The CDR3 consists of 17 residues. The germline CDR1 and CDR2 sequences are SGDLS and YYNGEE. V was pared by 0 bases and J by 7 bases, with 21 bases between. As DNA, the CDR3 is TGTGCCAGCAGCGTAGCTATGGCAGGTGGGAGATTGAATACGCAGTATTTT. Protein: CASSVAMAGGRLNTQYF.

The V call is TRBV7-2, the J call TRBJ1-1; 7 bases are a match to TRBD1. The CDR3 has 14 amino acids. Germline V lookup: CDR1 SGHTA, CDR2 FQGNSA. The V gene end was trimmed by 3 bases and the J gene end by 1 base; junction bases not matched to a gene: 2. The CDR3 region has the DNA TGTGCCAGCAGCTTGGGACAGTGGAACACTGAAGCTTTCTTT. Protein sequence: CASSLGQWNTEAFF.